Below are 30 T cell receptor beta chains sequenced from a single sample in a study of blood T cell repertoires in COVID-19. Sequencing used immunoSEQ multiplex PCR; TCRdb keeps in-frame clones, though not all of them. Among around 190,000 clones listed, roughly 90% were seen once. The sample comprised peripheral blood. The source is a man between 50 and 59 years old with COVID-19, enrolled during active disease.

This sequence joins TRBV11-2 and TRBJ2-5, with 8 bases lining up with TRBD2. Germline CDR1 and CDR2: SGHAT and FQNNGV. The ends lost 2 bases at V and 5 bases at J; junction bases unmatched: 10. The CDR3 contains 16 residues. The CDR3 coding sequence is TGTGCCAGCAGCTTAAATGATTGGCGGGAGGAGGAGACCCAGTACTTC. Translation: CASSLNDWREEETQYF.

The chain recombines TRBV12-5 with TRBJ2-1; D is ambiguous. This CDR3 has 12 residues. The V and J ends lost 5 bases and 6 bases respectively, with 8 bases between them. Germline assignment: CDR1 LGHNT and CDR2 FRNRAP. The CDR3, as DNA: TGTGCTAGTGGTCCCCTCCCCAATGAGCAGTTCTTC. The encoded protein is CASGPLPNEQFF.

The rearrangement uses TRBV9 and TRBJ2-1, with TRBD2 matching 8 bases. The J segment lost 15 bases and the V segment lost 4 bases, leaving 12 bases of the junction unmatched. Germline-derived CDR1 and CDR2 are SGDLS and YYNGEE. This CDR3 is built from 13 residues. The CDR3 here is CASSRGGTRVPFF. The CDR3 DNA follows: TGTGCCAGCAGCCGCGGGGGGACCAGGGTTCCGTTCTTC.

This chain uses TRBV7-2 with TRBJ2-1, with 9 bases fitting TRBD1. Germline V gene lookup returns CDR1 SGHTA and CDR2 FQGNSA. Trimming cost V 1 base and J 1 base; bases outside gene matches: 11. This CDR3 is 19 amino acids long. CDR3 region: CASSLGRGGDRVSYNEQFF. The CDR3 DNA follows: TGTGCCAGCAGCTTAGGAAGGGGGGGGGACAGGGTGTCCTACAATGAGCAGTTCTTC.

V gene TRBV9 combines with J gene TRBJ2-7, with 9 bases identical to TRBD1. Unmatched junction bases numbered 6, after V lost 4 bases and J lost 1 base. Germline CDR1 SGDLS, CDR2 YYNGEE. This CDR3 is built from 15 residues. CDR3 nucleotides: TGTGCCAGCAGCCAGCACGACAGGGGGTCCTACGAGCAGTACTTC. Translated, it gives CASSQHDRGSYEQYF.

This chain links TRBV9 with TRBJ2-3, with 9 nucleotides matching TRBD2. Per germline, CDR1 SGDLS and CDR2 YYNGEE. V lost 3 bases and J lost 1; bases outside the gene matches: 3. The CDR3 has 15 amino acids. CDR3 loop: CASSGGLARTDTQYF. Here the CDR3 DNA reads TGTGCCAGCAGCGGAGGACTAGCGCGCACAGATACGCAGTATTTT.

This clone was counted a few times. The chain recombines TRBV19 with TRBJ1-1; D might be TRBD1 (5 bases). CDR1 and CDR2 (germline): LNHDA, SQIVND (reference sequence). V was clipped by 10 bases and J by 4 bases, with 13 bases between them. This CDR3 region has 12 residues. The CDR3 region has the DNA TGTGCCACCCTGACGGGGGGCACTGAAGCTTTCTTT. This encodes CATLTGGTEAFF.

The CDR3 loop reads CASSQVGYGYTF. CDR3 in DNA: TGCGCCAGCAGCCAAGTCGGCTATGGCTACACCTTC. The rearrangement joins TRBV4-1 to TRBJ1-2; D is unresolved. The ends were cut back, 1 base at V and 4 bases at J, with 4 bases in the middle. There are 12 residues in the CDR3. Germline V CDR1 and CDR2: MGHRA, YSYEKL.

The J gene is TRBJ1-5, the V gene TRBV19, with 7 positions matching TRBD1. Germline CDR1 LNHDA, CDR2 SQIVND (reference sequence). The CDR3 loop spans 13 amino acids. V lost 6 bases, J lost 6 bases, and 5 bases stayed unmatched. DNA for the CDR3: TGTGCCAGTAGAGGCCAGGGGGTTCAGCCCCAGCATTTT. Protein: CASRGQGVQPQHF.

In nucleotides, the CDR3 is TGTGCCAGCAGTGAAGTGCTAGCGGGGGAGTACGAGCAGTACTTC. It specifies CASSEVLAGEYEQYF. This rearrangement joins TRBV2 to TRBJ2-7; 10 bases match TRBD2. The germline CDR1 and CDR2 sequences are SNHLY and FYNNEI. Germline trimming cut 1 base from V and 4 bases from J; bases unmatched to any gene: 4. The CDR3 has 15 amino acids.

Notes on this clone: One end of the junction does not line up with germline, which may come from a read error. The chain joins TRBV7-7 to TRBJ2-3, with TRBD2 as a possible D gene (5 bases). Germline CDR1 SSHAT, CDR2 FNYEAQ (reference sequence). The CDR3 sequence is 15 residues long. The CDR3 reads CASSTRGYPTDTQYF. CDR3 bases: TGTGCTAGCAGCACTAGAGGGTACCCCACAGATACGCAGTATTTT.

The gene calls are TRBV7-9 and TRBJ1-4; D is unclear. Germline CDR1 reads SEHNR; CDR2 reads FQNEAQ (reference sequence). Trimming left V 5 bases short and J 7 bases short, with 11 bases between. The CDR3 has 13 amino acids. CDR3 protein: CASSPTVGEKLFF. The CDR3 DNA follows: TGTGCCAGCAGCCCAACAGTCGGTGAAAAACTGTTTTTT. The variable domain in full, with the rest retrieved from reference TRBV7-9 and TRBJ1-4, is DTGVSQNPRHKITKRGQNVTFRCDPISEHNRLYWYRQTLGQGPEFLTYFQNEAQLEKSRLLSDRFSAERPKGSFSTLEIQRTEQGDSAMYLCASSPTVGEKLFFGSGTQLSVL.

This clone was found once. The chain employs TRBV29-1 and TRBJ2-7; maybe TRBD2 (5 bases). The CDR3 contains 14 residues. Looked up from germline, CDR1 is SQVTM and CDR2 is ANQGSEA. V was cut by 6 bases and J by 1 base, with 16 bases left in between. Here the CDR3 DNA reads TGCAGCGTGGCACCCGGACTCCATTCCTACGAGCAGTACTTC. Translating it yields CSVAPGLHSYEQYF.

V usage is TRBV3-1 (or the pseudogene TRBV3-2) and J usage is TRBJ2-7; TRBD2 is a possible D gene (5 bases). Germline V gene data show CDR1 as LGHDT and CDR2 as YNNKEL (reference sequence). The CDR3 consists of 16 residues. Between the trimmed V and J ends, which lost 3 bases and 0 bases, there was a span of 15 bases. The DNA for the CDR3 is TGTGCCAGCAGCCAGGTATTCGGCGGACTCTCCTACGAGCAGTACTTC. Translating it yields CASSQVFGGLSYEQYF.

This clone was recorded a few times. The DNA for the CDR3 is TGTGCCAGTAGTAATACGGGGGGCTCGGCAAATCAGCCCCAGCATTTT. Translation: CASSNTGGSANQPQHF. The chain uses TRBV19 and TRBJ1-5, with D possibly matching TRBD1 (6 bases). Germline CDR1 reads LNHDA; CDR2 reads SQIVND (reference sequence). The V end was cut by 4 bases, the J end by 4 bases, with 17 bases between. The CDR3 sequence is 16 residues long. Full variable domain (remainder filled in from reference TRBV19 and TRBJ1-5): DGGITQSPKYLFRKEGQNVTLSCEQNLNHDAMYWYRQDPGQGLRLIYYSQIVNDFQKGDIAEGYSVSREKKESFPLTVTSAQKNPTAFYLCASSNTGGSANQPQHFGDGTRLSIL.

The chain recombines TRBV7-9 with TRBJ2-4; D call uncertain. Deletions cut 5 bases from V and 9 bases from J, with 14 bases between. This CDR3 spans 13 amino acids. Germline-derived CDR1 and CDR2 are SEHNR and FQNEAQ (reference sequence). CDR3 sequence (DNA): TGTGCCAGCAGCCCCGACGGCCCGGGCATTCAGTACTTC. Amino acid sequence: CASSPDGPGIQYF.

This chain joins TRBV2 and TRBJ2-5; the match to TRBD2 covers 8 bases. The V gene end was trimmed by 9 bases and the J gene end by 1 base; junction bases not matched to a gene: 4. Germline-derived CDR1 and CDR2 are SNHLY and FYNNEI. The CDR3 totals 13 residues. CDR3 sequence reads: CASNGGVQETQYF. As DNA, the CDR3 is TGTGCCAGTAACGGGGGGGTCCAAGAGACCCAGTACTTC. Using reference TRBV2 and TRBJ2-5 for the parts outside the CDR3, the full variable domain is EPEVTQTPSHQVTQMGQEVILRCVPISNHLYFYWYRQILGQKVEFLVSFYNNEISEKSEIFDDQFSVERPDGSNFTLKIRSTKLEDSAMYFCASNGGVQETQYFGPGTRLLVL.

V gene TRBV4-2 combines with J gene TRBJ2-1; 7 bases agree with TRBD2. V lost 1 base and J lost 0; bases outside the gene matches: 18. Per the germline V gene, CDR1 is LGHNA and CDR2 is YNFKEQ. The CDR3 contains 21 residues. Here the CDR3 DNA reads TGTGCCAGCAGCCAAGCCATTGGTCGCCGCGCGGGAGAGAACTCCTACAATGAGCAGTTCTTC. Translation gives CASSQAIGRRAGENSYNEQFF.

The genes are TRBV19 and TRBJ2-1; D might be TRBD2 (6 bases). The CDR3 runs to 14 residues. CDR1 and CDR2 (germline): LNHDA, SQIVND (reference sequence). The V gene lost 4 bases and the J gene lost 8 bases, with 15 bases spanning the gap. This chain's CDR3 is CASSSSGGVDEQFF. The CDR3 DNA follows: TGTGCCAGTAGTAGTAGCGGAGGGGTCGATGAGCAGTTCTTC.

The chain joins TRBV28 to TRBJ1-2; 10 bases align to TRBD1. CDR1 is MDHEN, CDR2 SYDVKM, per germline. Trimming removed 6 bases from V and 5 bases from J; junction bases left unmatched: 6. The CDR3 runs to 14 residues. Written as DNA, the CDR3 is TGTGCCAGCAGACCCGGACAGGGGGTATATGGCTACACCTTC. Residues: CASRPGQGVYGYTF.

This chain uses TRBV5-6 with TRBJ2-4; 7 bases agree with TRBD1. V shed 3 bases, J shed 6 bases, and the junction held 9 bases outside the gene matches. The CDR3 has 15 amino acids. CDR1 and CDR2 (germline): SGHDT, YYEEEE. CDR3 sequence (DNA): TGTGCCAGCAGCTATACAGGGGTCGGTGGAAACATTCAGTACTTC. Protein: CASSYTGVGGNIQYF.

The V gene is TRBV6-1, the J gene TRBJ1-5, with D perhaps matching TRBD1 (6 bases). CDR1 and CDR2 (germline): MNHNS, SASEGT. V was shortened by 7 bases and J by 6 bases, with 16 bases between the two germline ends. The CDR3 is made up of 14 amino acids. CDR3: CASNKQGSGQPQHF. For the CDR3, the DNA is TGTGCCAGCAATAAACAGGGCAGTGGTCAGCCCCAGCATTTT.

The chain uses TRBV27 and TRBJ2-5; 7 bases map to TRBD2. The length of the CDR3 is 12 residues. Germline CDR1 MNHEY, CDR2 SMNVEV (reference sequence). After removal of 6 bases from V and 5 bases from J, the junction contained 3 bases not matched to a gene. The CDR3 spells CASRGGSETQYF. CDR3 coding DNA: TGTGCCAGCAGGGGAGGGTCGGAGACCCAGTACTTC.

This clone has a single count. V usage is TRBV6-5 and J usage is TRBJ1-3; no reliable D call. Trimming took off 0 bases at V and 8 bases at J, with 14 bases between the two ends. This CDR3 region has 15 residues. Germline CDR1 reads MNHEY; CDR2 reads SVGAGI. The CDR3 loop is CASSYSGSPEYTIYF. CDR3 sequence (DNA): TGTGCCAGCAGTTACTCGGGTAGCCCGGAATACACCATATATTTT.

This clone was recorded once. The chain employs TRBV24-1 and TRBJ2-1, with TRBD1 matching 8 bases. The CDR3 totals 16 residues. Germline trimming cut 3 bases from V and 9 bases from J; bases unmatched to any gene: 12. Germline loops: CDR1 KGHDR, CDR2 SFDVKD. The CDR3 nucleotides read TGTGCCACCAGTGATAGCCCGGGACAGGTAAGCGGTGAGCAGTTCTTC. The encoded protein is CATSDSPGQVSGEQFF.

This clone was detected once. The chain is built from TRBV5-1 and TRBJ1-2; 8 nucleotides agree with TRBD1. Looked up from germline, CDR1 is SGHRS and CDR2 is YFSETQ. The CDR3 contains 15 residues. J gave up 3 bases and V 4 bases, and 8 bases lay outside the gene matches. The CDR3 region is CASSDSGQGHYGYTF. The CDR3 DNA reads TGCGCCAGCAGCGACTCCGGACAGGGCCACTATGGCTACACCTTC.

The gene calls are TRBV7-9 and TRBJ1-6; D not resolved. V lost 6 bases to trimming and J lost 5 bases, with 8 bases between them. This CDR3 spans 13 amino acids. Germline CDR1 reads SEHNR; CDR2 reads FQNEAQ (reference sequence). The CDR3 loop reads CASRQADNSPLHF. DNA of the CDR3: TGTGCCAGCAGGCAAGCCGATAATTCACCCCTCCACTTT.

This chain connects TRBV5-8 to TRBJ1-3, with D unresolved. This CDR3 is 18 amino acids long. The V end was cut by 2 bases, the J end by 0 bases, with 18 bases between. Germline values: CDR1 SGHTS, CDR2 YDEGEE. CDR3 DNA sequence: TGTGCCAGCAGCTTTTATGCTTTCGAAGCCACCTCTGGAAACACCATATATTTT. Its translation: CASSFYAFEATSGNTIYF.

CDR3 nucleotide sequence: TGTGCCAGCTCCTGGGGGGGGGCCTATGAGCAGTTCTTC. Encoded protein: CASSWGGAYEQFF. The chain uses TRBV25-1 and TRBJ2-1, with D possibly TRBD2 on 7 matching bases. The V gene's germline CDR1 is MGHDK and CDR2 SYGVNS. The V gene lost 8 bases and the J gene lost 8 bases, with 16 bases spanning the gap. The CDR3 is made up of 13 amino acids.

The chain links TRBV7-8 to TRBJ1-2; D is unclear. CDR1 is SGHVS, CDR2 FQNEAQ, per germline. The germline V and J ends were trimmed by 2 bases and 4 bases, with 11 bases remaining between them. The CDR3 length is 14 residues. CDR3 region: CASSLPGGFYGYTF. DNA of the CDR3: TGTGCCAGCAGCTTACCCGGAGGGTTCTATGGCTACACCTTC.